Listed here are 14 T cell receptor beta chains from one sample, sequenced in a study of shared clonotypes between healthy human individuals. The repertoire was sequenced with immunoSEQ multiplex PCR; TCRdb's copy has only in-frame clones and lacks some. The data show roughly 510,000 clones, 75% to 80% seen once. The material sequenced was PBMCs. These receptors came from a middle-aged woman in good health. Some clones in this sample may be carry-over from other donors' samples.

The chain uses TRBV19 and TRBJ2-2; 9 bases match TRBD2. Trimming at V came to 6 bases and at J to 4 bases, leaving 12 bases not matched to a gene. The germline gives CDR1 LNHDA, CDR2 SQIVND (reference sequence). This CDR3 region has 17 residues. The CDR3 loop reads CASRKFSSTSGTGELFF. CDR3 bases: TGTGCCAGTAGGAAGTTCTCATCGACTAGCGGCACCGGGGAGCTGTTTTTT.

V gene TRBV5-4 combines with J gene TRBJ2-5; D possibly uses TRBD1 or TRBD2 (5 bases each). Trimming stripped 1 base from V and 6 bases from J, with 10 bases between. Germline CDR1 reads SGHNT; CDR2 reads YYREEE (reference sequence). This CDR3 has 13 residues. CDR3 nucleotides: TGTGCCAGCAGCTTGTTTGGGACGAAGACCCAGTACTTC. Its translation: CASSLFGTKTQYF.

This clone was counted between two and nine times. The gene calls are TRBV28 and TRBJ1-5; D is possibly TRBD1 (6 bases). The CDR3 has 15 residues. Per the germline V gene, CDR1 is MDHEN and CDR2 is SYDVKM. The V end lost 2 bases, the J end lost 1 base, and 9 bases lay between the germline ends. The CDR3 reads CASSLRGASNQPQHF. The CDR3 DNA follows: TGTGCCAGCAGTTTACGGGGGGCAAGCAATCAGCCCCAGCATTTT.

About this clone itself: This is likely an artifact of a read error, given a far larger clone one base away. The rearrangement joins TRBV5-4 to TRBJ2-7, with a weak D call TRBD1 (5 bases). The germline V gene has CDR1 SGHNT and CDR2 YYREEE (reference sequence). This CDR3 comprises 17 residues. V was shortened by 4 bases and J by 3 bases, with 23 bases between the two germline ends. The CDR3 spells CASSKGQTLGPIYEQYF. In DNA form, the CDR3 reads TGTGCCAGCAGCAAAGGACAAACCCTCGGGCCGATCTACGAGCAGTACTTC.

This clone has only one observation. The CDR3 DNA reads as TGTGCCAGCAGAGAGATCAGGGGAACCGGGGAGCTGTTTTTT. Residues: CASREIRGTGELFF. The V and J genes are TRBV6-1 and TRBJ2-2, with a possible D match to TRBD1 (6 bases). V was shortened by 6 bases and J by 5 bases, with 13 bases between the two germline ends. Germline CDR1 MNHNS, CDR2 SASEGT. The CDR3 is 14 residues long.

The chain carries TRBV10-3 and TRBJ1-3; D is unclear. V lost 0 bases to trimming and J lost 0 bases, with 6 bases between them. This CDR3 contains 15 residues. Germline V lookup: CDR1 ENHRY, CDR2 SYGVKD. The CDR3 DNA sequence: TGTGCCATCAGTGAGTCTAAGGTCTCTGGAAACACCATATATTTT. This encodes CAISESKVSGNTIYF.

The genes are TRBV11-1 and TRBJ2-3; 14 nucleotides line up with TRBD2. Losses at the gene ends were 5 bases for V and 5 bases for J; bases not matched to a gene: 6. The CDR3 is made up of 16 amino acids. The V gene's germline CDR1 is SGHAT and CDR2 FQDESV (reference sequence). CDR3: CASSPQGLAGVDTQYF. CDR3 nucleotides: TGTGCCAGCAGCCCCCAGGGACTAGCGGGAGTAGATACGCAGTATTTT. The full variable domain, in which reference TRBV11-1 and TRBJ2-3 provide the parts outside the CDR3, is EAEVAQSPRYKITEKSQAVAFWCDPISGHATLYWYRQILGQGPELLVQFQDESVVDDSQLPKDRFSAERLKGVDSTLKIQPAELGDSAMYLCASSPQGLAGVDTQYFGPGTRLTVL.

This clone was recorded once. The chain combines TRBV5-6 with TRBJ1-1; D is possibly TRBD1 (5 bases). CDR3 size: 13 residues. The V and J ends lost 1 base and 4 bases respectively, with 8 bases between them. The germline gives CDR1 SGHDT, CDR2 YYEEEE. The DNA for the CDR3 is TGTGCCAGCAGCTTGTTTGGGGGCACTGAAGCTTTCTTT. It codes for CASSLFGGTEAFF.

This clone occurred once. This chain connects TRBV15 to TRBJ1-4, with a weak D call TRBD1 (5 bases). Deletions cut 8 bases from V and 6 bases from J, with 16 bases between. The V gene's germline CDR1 is LNHNV and CDR2 YYDKDF (reference sequence). CDR3 size: 14 residues. The CDR3, as DNA: TGTGCCACCGCCAGTTTCAGGGTGCATGAAAAACTGTTTTTT. Its protein product is CATASFRVHEKLFF.

The rearrangement uses TRBV5-4 and TRBJ1-1; TRBD1 might be the D (5 bases). Trimming took 4 bases from V and 0 from J, leaving 7 bases between them. CDR1 is SGHNT, CDR2 YYREEE, per germline (reference sequence). This CDR3 contains 13 residues. CDR3 residues: CASSTTVNTEAFF. CDR3 nucleotide sequence: TGTGCCAGCAGCACGACAGTGAACACTGAAGCTTTCTTT.

The V gene is TRBV5-1, the J gene TRBJ2-2; D not resolved. CDR3 length: 14 residues. CDR1 is SGHRS, CDR2 YFSETQ, per germline. The V end lost 1 base, the J end lost 4 bases, and 8 bases lay between the germline ends. Here the CDR3 reads CASSLFQATGELFF. The CDR3 DNA sequence: TGCGCCAGCAGCTTGTTCCAGGCCACCGGGGAGCTGTTTTTT.

This clone has just one count. The chain is built from TRBV28 and TRBJ1-1, with 10 bases that match TRBD1. The CDR3 totals 14 residues. With V trimmed by 5 bases and J by 7 bases, 7 bases remained unmatched. The germline V gene has CDR1 MDHEN and CDR2 SYDVKM. DNA for the CDR3: TGTGCCAGCAGTATACGACAGGGGGCGCGTGAAGCTTTCTTT. This gives the protein CASSIRQGAREAFF.

The CDR3 DNA follows: TGTGCCACCAGCAGATCCTTACTTTCCGGGACAGGGACTAATGAAAAACTGTTTTTT. This sequence encodes CATSRSLLSGTGTNEKLFF. The chain employs TRBV15 and TRBJ1-4; 9 positions match TRBD1. Germline V gene lookup returns CDR1 LNHNV and CDR2 YYDKDF (reference sequence). V lost 2 bases and J lost 2; bases outside the gene matches: 12. The CDR3 consists of 19 residues.

V gene TRBV19 combines with J gene TRBJ2-7; TRBD2 is a possible D gene (7 bases). V was trimmed by 5 bases and J by 3 bases, leaving 14 bases between them. Germline assignment: CDR1 LNHDA and CDR2 SQIVND (reference sequence). The CDR3 sequence is 14 residues long. CDR3 protein: CASSQQGGDYEQYF. CDR3 nucleotide sequence: TGTGCCAGTAGTCAACAGGGAGGGGACTACGAGCAGTACTTC. The full variable domain, in which reference TRBV19 and TRBJ2-7 provide the parts outside the CDR3, is DGGITQSPKYLFRKEGQNVTLSCEQNLNHDAMYWYRQDPGQGLRLIYYSQIVNDFQKGDIAEGYSVSREKKESFPLTVTSAQKNPTAFYLCASSQQGGDYEQYFGPGTRLTVT.